This T cell receptor beta chain was found in a study of shared clonotypes between healthy human individuals. Points from the study as a whole: For naive CD4 cells, roughly 4.8% of clonotypes were shared across a handful of donors. Generally, estimated richness proved larger in naive subsets than it did in memory subsets.

V lost 4 bases to trimming and J lost 7 bases, with 18 bases between them. Germline V gene lookup returns CDR1 SGHNT and CDR2 YYREEE (reference sequence). CDR3 size: 14 residues. TCRdb's table, derived via immunoSEQ multiplex PCR, lists solely in-frame clones and lacks some. The table shows about 980,000 clones, with more than 75% occurring only once. In regard to this clone: Its antigen is still unknown.

This chain links TRBV5-4 with TRBJ2-7; perhaps TRBD2 as D (6 bases). The sample taken for sequencing was memory CD4+ T cells sorted from blood. Subset reported: CD45RA-negative fraction. This TCR was recovered from a man aged 18 to 29 in good health. CDR3 in DNA: TGTGCCAGCAGCACCGTCGGGGGAGTATCGGAGCAGTACTTC. Amino acids: CASSTVGGVSEQYF.